These 4 T cell receptor beta chains originate from one sample sequenced in a study of cytomegalovirus exposure and HLA in healthy donors. 60 Vbeta and 13 Jbeta primers were used in PCR. The protocol was immunoSEQ multiplex PCR, while the TCRdb copy is restricted to in-frame clones and leaves out a portion. The top ten clones hold 2.9% of a sample with 180,000 or so clones, 70% to 75% of them seen once. The material sequenced was PBMCs. All receptors derive from a male donor in good health and CMV-seronegative.

In its sample, this clone was seen a few times. The chain combines TRBV4-1 with TRBJ1-2; TRBD1 matches 7 bases. In germline, CDR1 is MGHRA, CDR2 YSYEKL. J gave up 8 bases and V 2 bases, and 8 bases lay outside the gene matches. The CDR3 has 14 residues. The CDR3 DNA is TGCGCCAGCAGCCAAATCACAGGGGCGGGGGGCTACACCTTC. Protein sequence: CASSQITGAGGYTF.

In its sample, this clone was seen once. The junction shows a germline mismatch at one end, possibly a read error. J is TRBJ2-6 and V is TRBV27; a weak D match, TRBD1 (6 bases). This CDR3 region has 22 residues. Germline CDR1 and CDR2: MNHEY and SMNVEV (reference sequence). The CDR3 region is CASNLSLIVRGTLSSGANVLTF. The CDR3 coding sequence is TGTGCCAGCAATTTATCTCTGATTGTGAGGGGGACCCTAAGCTCTGGGGCCAACGTCCTGACTTTC.

This clone has only one observation. The J gene is TRBJ1-1, the V gene TRBV6-5; TRBD1 is a possible D gene (6 bases). The CDR3 extends over 13 amino acids. V lost 6 bases to trimming and J lost 0 bases, with 8 bases between them. The germline V gene encodes CDR1 MNHEY and CDR2 SVGAGI. CDR3 in DNA: TGTGCCAGCAGGTCAGGGGTGAACACTGAAGCTTTCTTT. Protein sequence: CASRSGVNTEAFF.

J is TRBJ2-3 and V is TRBV5-1, with 14 bases lining up with TRBD2. CDR3 length equals 16 residues. Germline assignment: CDR1 SGHRS and CDR2 YFSETQ. With V trimmed by 4 bases and J by 6 bases, 7 bases remained unmatched. This CDR3 reads CASSPGTSGSIDTQYF. Written as DNA, the CDR3 is TGCGCCAGCAGCCCCGGGACTAGCGGGAGCATTGATACGCAGTATTTT.